This is a list of T cell receptor beta chains from one sample in a study of T-cell memory formation after mild COVID-19. TCRdb processed the 5' RACE reads anew with MiXCR; each CDR3 protein has one entry. The sample lists 50,000 or so distinct CDR3 sequences; 9.3% were seen once. The sample was PBMCs or a T cell subset sorted from them (not recorded which). The receptors stem from an adult woman who had mild COVID-19 (a few samples of this study predate the infection). Cell type and time point are not known. Both conserved end residues are part of each CDR3. D genes are given only for firm matches. The listing skips clone size in some rows; elsewhere it reads once, few, many or a size class.

v_call	j_call	d_call	clone_size	cdr3_nt	cdr3_aa
TRBV11-2	TRBJ2-2	TRBD2	few	TGTGCCAGCAGCTCTAGCGGGGGGCTCCGAACCGGGGAGCTGTTTTTT	CASSSSGGLRTGELFF
TRBV2	TRBJ2-6	TRBD1	.	TGTGCCAGACAGGGGTTAGCTGGGGCCAACGTCCTGACTTTC	CARQGLAGANVLTF
TRBV20-1	TRBJ1-5	.	many	TGCAGTGCTAGTACAGGGCTAGAGCAGCCCCAGCATTTT	CSASTGLEQPQHF
TRBV7-6	TRBJ2-3	TRBD2	.	TGTGCCAGCAGCTTAGGATCGGCTAGCGGTTCCCCTAGCGCAGATACGCAGTATTTT	CASSLGSASGSPSADTQYF
TRBV24-1	TRBJ2-1	TRBD1	few	TGTGCCACCAGTGATGCGACACCGGGACAGAGCTCCTACAATGAGCAGTTCTTC	CATSDATPGQSSYNEQFF
TRBV5-1	TRBJ2-5	.	.	TGCGCCAGCAACCCACTGAACCAAGAGACCCAGTACTTC	CASNPLNQETQYF
TRBV29-1	TRBJ2-7	TRBD1	many	TGCAGCTTAACGCTCGGGACAGGGGGCGACGAGCAGTACTTC	CSLTLGTGGDEQYF
TRBV7-9	TRBJ2-7	.	few	TGTGCCAGCAGCCCCCGAGCCTCCGCCGGGGTGCCATCCTACGAGCAGTACTTC	CASSPRASAGVPSYEQYF
TRBV3-1	TRBJ2-3	.	.	TGTGCCAGCAGCCAAACGTCTAGCACAGATACGCAGTATTTT	CASSQTSSTDTQYF
TRBV3-1	TRBJ2-7	.	many	TGTGCCAGCAGCCCCCTCTACGAGCAGTACTTC	CASSPLYEQYF
TRBV19	TRBJ1-5	TRBD1	.	TGTGCCAGTAGTCCTCACAGGGGTGGGCAGCCCCAGCATTTT	CASSPHRGGQPQHF
TRBV12-3/TRBV12-4	TRBJ2-3	TRBD2	.	TGTGCCAGCAGTAGACCGGGACTAGCGGGGATATCAGATACGCAGTATTTT	CASSRPGLAGISDTQYF
TRBV24-1	TRBJ1-2	TRBD1	.	TGTGCCACCAGTGCCCAGGGGGGAGGCTACACCTTC	CATSAQGGGYTF
TRBV7-2	TRBJ2-1	TRBD2	few	TGTGCCAGCAGTTTCGGACTAGCGGGTGGGAATGAGCAGTTCTTC	CASSFGLAGGNEQFF
TRBV15	TRBJ1-5	.	many	TGTGCCACCAGGAGGGGGGAGGCGAGGTATGGTGGCAATCAGCCCCAGCATTTT	CATRRGEARYGGNQPQHF
TRBV20-1	TRBJ2-3	.	many	TGCAGTGCTAGTGGGTGGCTATTCACAGATACGCAGTATTTT	CSASGWLFTDTQYF
TRBV30	TRBJ1-1	.	.	TGTGCCTGGAGTACACAGACTCCGAACACTGAAGCTTTCTTT	CAWSTQTPNTEAFF
TRBV25-1	TRBJ2-1	.	many	TGTGCCAGCAGTGACAAGGGTATTGAGCAGTTCTTC	CASSDKGIEQFF
TRBV6-1	TRBJ1-3	TRBD1	.	TGTGCCAGCAGTTCACAGACAGGGTCGCGAAACACCATATATTTT	CASSSQTGSRNTIYF
TRBV11-2	TRBJ2-5	.	few	TGTGCCAGCAGCTTAGGGCAGGGTGGGGAGACCCAGTACTTC	CASSLGQGGETQYF
TRBV24-1	TRBJ2-3	.	many	TGTGCCACCAGTGGGGGGACCGGGGCGGTCACAGATACGCAGTATTTT	CATSGGTGAVTDTQYF
TRBV20-1	TRBJ1-2	.	few	TGCAGTGCTAGAGTTGGGCACCTGAAGGATGGCTACACCTTC	CSARVGHLKDGYTF
TRBV20-1	TRBJ2-7	.	many	TGCAGTGCTAGAGATCAACCGGGCCCCACCTACGAGCAGTACTTC	CSARDQPGPTYEQYF
TRBV5-1	TRBJ1-4	.	many	TGCGCCAGCAGCTTGGGGGGTTCATTCCCGAGCGAAAAACTGTTTTTT	CASSLGGSFPSEKLFF
TRBV7-3	TRBJ2-7	.	many	TGTGCCAGCAGCTTAACGAGGTCTAGCGACGAGCAGTACTTC	CASSLTRSSDEQYF
TRBV7-6	TRBJ2-2	.	medium-sized	TGTGCCAGCAGCCAGGTAGCGGCGAACACCGGGGAGCTGTTTTTT	CASSQVAANTGELFF
TRBV7-2	TRBJ1-6	TRBD1	.	TGTGCCAGCAGCTCCCAGGGACAGTCTAATTCACCCCTCCACTTT	CASSSQGQSNSPLHF
TRBV9	TRBJ2-7	TRBD2	many	TGTGCCAGCAGCTCGAGCCCCTTAGCGGGACTTTCCTACGAGCAGTACTTC	CASSSSPLAGLSYEQYF
TRBV6-2/TRBV6-3	TRBJ1-1	.	few	TGTGCCAGCAGCCCCCATCGGCTGAACACTGAAGCTTTCTTT	CASSPHRLNTEAFF
TRBV7-9	TRBJ2-1	.	.	TGTGCCAGCAGCTCCCCTAATCATGACGAGCAGTTCTTC	CASSSPNHDEQFF
TRBV29-1	TRBJ1-2	.	.	TGCAGCGTTGGAGGCAGACTTTCCTACTATGGCTACACCTTC	CSVGGRLSYYGYTF
TRBV5-1	TRBJ2-3	.	few	TGCGCCAGCAGCTTTAAGGGGTCTAGCACAGATACGCAGTATTTT	CASSFKGSSTDTQYF
TRBV2	TRBJ1-1	.	.	TGTGCCAGCAGTGAGGAAACTGAAGCTTTCTTT	CASSEETEAFF
TRBV19	TRBJ2-1	.	few	TGTGCCAGTAAAGATTACTCGGAGGATGAGCAGTTCTTC	CASKDYSEDEQFF
TRBV12-3/TRBV12-4	TRBJ1-4	TRBD1	.	TGTGCCAGCAGTCCGACAGGGCGGGATGAAAAACTGTTTTTT	CASSPTGRDEKLFF
TRBV7-2	TRBJ1-5	TRBD1	.	TGTGCCAGCAGCAAGGGACAGGGGGGGCGTCAGCCCCAGCATTTT	CASSKGQGGRQPQHF
TRBV20-1	TRBJ2-1	TRBD2	few	TGCAGTGCTAGAGGTAGCGGGGGTATCTATGAGCAGTTCTTC	CSARGSGGIYEQFF
TRBV4-3	TRBJ2-5	.	many	TGCGCCAGCAGCCAAGATGAGGCACCGAGTCGGGAGACCCAGTACTTC	CASSQDEAPSRETQYF
TRBV5-1	TRBJ2-6	TRBD1	few	TGCGCCAGCAGCTATGCGAGGACAGGGTACTCTGGGGCCAACGTCCTGACTTTC	CASSYARTGYSGANVLTF
TRBV18	TRBJ2-5	.	.	TGTGCCAGCTCACCTGAAGAGACCCAGTACTTC	CASSPEETQYF
TRBV20-1	TRBJ2-1	.	.	TGCAGTGCCCCCACTTCACGGTGGAACAATGAGCAGTTCTTC	CSAPTSRWNNEQFF
TRBV7-9	TRBJ2-7	.	.	TGTGCCAGCAGCTTAGGGTGGCAGGAGCAGTACTTC	CASSLGWQEQYF
TRBV20-1	TRBJ2-1	.	many	TGCAGTGCTAGGCGGCAATACAATGAGCAGTTCTTC	CSARRQYNEQFF
TRBV20-1	TRBJ1-2	.	.	TGCAGTGCTAGACCTCGGCTTGATGGCTACACCTTC	CSARPRLDGYTF
TRBV5-4	TRBJ2-1	.	.	TGTGCCAGCAGCTCTGGGGCGCAGGGAGGCGATGAGCAGTTCTTC	CASSSGAQGGDEQFF
TRBV7-2	TRBJ2-5	TRBD2	few	TGTGCCAGCAGCTTGACTAGCGGGGGGGAGACCCAGTACTTC	CASSLTSGGETQYF
TRBV24-1	TRBJ2-3	TRBD2	few	TGTGCCACCAGTGATTCTGGCGGGGGGCCTAGCACAGATACGCAGTATTTT	CATSDSGGGPSTDTQYF
TRBV29-1	TRBJ1-2	.	few	TGCAGCCACTGGGACATTGCCTATGGCTACACCTTC	CSHWDIAYGYTF
TRBV3-1	TRBJ2-1	.	.	TGTGCCAGCAGCCAAGTGGGTAATGAGCAGTTCTTC	CASSQVGNEQFF